One sample yielded the 5 T cell receptor beta chains listed below, sequenced in a study of blood T cell repertoires in COVID-19. Profiling relied on immunoSEQ multiplex PCR, and the TCRdb table lists in-frame clones only, not all of them. This sample has under 200,000 clones; 82% occur once, and the top ten carry 11%. The specimen sequenced was PBMCs or T cells enriched from blood (not recorded which). The receptors stem from a middle-aged man who had recovered from COVID-19.

The count of this clone is one. The chain combines TRBV28 with TRBJ2-2; D uncertain. Germline values: CDR1 MDHEN, CDR2 SYDVKM. CDR3 length: 13 residues. V gave up 7 bases and J gave up 4 bases, with 10 bases separating them. The CDR3 DNA follows: TGTGCCAGCAATAATGCCGGCACCGGGGAGCTGTTTTTT. Residues: CASNNAGTGELFF.

The chain couples TRBV2 to TRBJ2-2; D gene uncertain. This CDR3 comprises 15 residues. CDR1 is SNHLY, CDR2 FYNNEI, per germline. Trimming pared 1 base from V and 1 base from J, leaving 7 bases between. In nucleotides, the CDR3 is TGTGCCAGCAGTGAAGGCAGGATGAACACCGGGGAGCTGTTTTTT. Translation: CASSEGRMNTGELFF.

This sequence joins TRBV7-8 and TRBJ1-5, with a tentative D call TRBD1 (5 bases). V shed 0 bases and J shed 0 bases, with 9 bases lying between them. The CDR3 length is 16 residues. Germline V gene lookup returns CDR1 SGHVS and CDR2 FQNEAQ. CDR3 residues: CASSLAVTASNQPQHF. DNA of the CDR3: TGTGCCAGCAGCTTAGCTGTGACAGCTAGCAATCAGCCCCAGCATTTT.

The chain joins TRBV5-5 to TRBJ2-7; 12 positions match TRBD1. The V and J ends lost 4 bases and 0 bases, in that order; junction bases with no gene match: 17. Germline lookup yields CDR1 SGHKS and CDR2 YYEKEE (reference sequence). There are 20 residues in the CDR3. CDR3 region: CASSVDMGQGARLASYEQYF. The CDR3 DNA is TGTGCCAGCAGCGTGGATATGGGACAGGGGGCGCGTCTGGCCTCCTACGAGCAGTACTTC.

This clone was counted a single time. The chain uses TRBV20-1 and TRBJ2-1; TRBD2 is a possible D gene (5 bases). Trimming shortened V by 3 bases and J by 9 bases, and 9 bases separated the two germline ends. Germline-derived CDR1 and CDR2 are DFQATT and SNEGSKA (reference sequence). The CDR3 covers 11 residues. The CDR3 region has the DNA TGCAGTGCTAGTCGCGGGCTTGAGCAGTTCTTC. Protein product: CSASRGLEQFF.